This TCR beta chain came from a study of T cell changes during pregnancy in multiple sclerosis. This clone was picked up one time. The table came from immunoSEQ multiplex PCR; TCRdb's copy has only in-frame clones and leaves some out. This sample carries about 40,000 clones, more than 80% of them seen once, and the ten largest clones take around 1.2%. This specimen was peripheral blood, taken before pregnancy. This receptor was identified in a female donor with multiple sclerosis, enrolled in a pregnancy study.

The CDR3 coding sequence is TGTGCCAGCAGCAGGCCGGAGGACGGCGAGGGCCACAATGAGCAGTTCTTC. Translation: CASSRPEDGEGHNEQFF. The J gene is TRBJ2-1, the V gene TRBV5-4; maybe TRBD2 (5 bases). Between the trimmed V and J ends, which lost 4 bases and 5 bases, there was a span of 22 bases. Germline V gene sequence: CDR1 SGHNT, CDR2 YYREEE (reference sequence). This CDR3 comprises 17 residues.